This is a list of T cell receptor beta chains from one sample in a study of blood T cell repertoires in COVID-19. Measured with immunoSEQ multiplex PCR; TCRdb has only the in-frame clones, and not every one. Of approximately 200,000 clones listed, 70% to 90% are singletons. What was sequenced was peripheral blood. The receptors were gathered from a man between 60 and 75 years old with acute or convalescent COVID-19. CDR3s include the opening cysteine and the closing phenylalanine or tryptophan. A D gene is named only where the DNA matches it firmly. The size field is filled for only some rows; it gives once, few, many or a size class.

J gene: TRBJ2-5
V gene: TRBV5-1
clone size: .
D gene: TRBD1
CDR3 protein: CASSPGPGGETQYF
CDR3 DNA: TGCGCCAGCAGTCCGGGACCAGGGGGTGAGACCCAGTACTTC

J gene: TRBJ2-7
V gene: TRBV30
clone size: .
D gene: .
CDR3 protein: CAWISRDIGREQYF
CDR3 DNA: TGTGCCTGGATCAGCCGGGATATTGGGCGGGAGCAGTACTTC

J gene: TRBJ2-1
V gene: TRBV5-1
clone size: .
D gene: .
CDR3 protein: CASSQTRGTDNEQFF
CDR3 DNA: TGCGCCAGCAGCCAAACCCGGGGGACGGACAATGAGCAGTTCTTC

J gene: TRBJ1-2
V gene: TRBV5-1
clone size: .
D gene: TRBD1
CDR3 protein: CASSLQGAPGYTF
CDR3 DNA: TGCGCCAGCAGCTTGCAGGGGGCGCCGGGCTACACCTTC

J gene: TRBJ1-5
V gene: TRBV6-4
clone size: .
D gene: TRBD1
CDR3 protein: CASPVSLGRQGDQPQHF
CDR3 DNA: TGTGCCAGCCCGGTTTCCCTCGGGCGGCAGGGGGATCAGCCCCAGCATTTT

J gene: TRBJ2-2
V gene: TRBV5-1
clone size: .
D gene: TRBD2
CDR3 protein: CASSWGPLAGETGELFF
CDR3 DNA: TGCGCCAGCAGCTGGGGGCCTTTAGCGGGAGAGACCGGGGAGCTGTTTTTT

J gene: TRBJ2-3
V gene: TRBV9
clone size: .
D gene: TRBD2
CDR3 protein: CASSVGGRESTDTQYF
CDR3 DNA: TGTGCCAGCAGCGTAGGCGGGAGGGAAAGCACAGATACGCAGTATTTT

J gene: TRBJ1-1
V gene: TRBV7-3
clone size: .
D gene: .
CDR3 protein: CASSPGASNTEAFF
CDR3 DNA: TGTGCCAGCAGCCCGGGAGCTTCCAACACTGAAGCTTTCTTT

J gene: TRBJ2-3
V gene: TRBV7-3
clone size: .
D gene: .
CDR3 protein: CASSLSFRGIAQYF
CDR3 DNA: TGTGCCAGCAGCTTATCTTTTAGGGGGATAGCGCAGTATTTT

J gene: TRBJ2-7
V gene: TRBV7-2
clone size: .
D gene: .
CDR3 protein: CASSLGAGFSYEQYF
CDR3 DNA: TGTGCCAGCAGCTTAGGGGCAGGGTTCTCCTACGAGCAGTACTTC

J gene: TRBJ1-2
V gene: TRBV7-2
clone size: .
D gene: .
CDR3 protein: CASSPYRVSNGYTF
CDR3 DNA: TGTGCCAGCAGCCCTTACAGGGTTTCTAATGGCTACACCTTC

J gene: TRBJ1-4
V gene: TRBV18
clone size: once
D gene: .
CDR3 protein: CASSPWSGANEKLFF
CDR3 DNA: TGTGCCAGCTCACCTTGGTCGGGGGCTAATGAAAAACTGTTTTTT

J gene: TRBJ2-7
V gene: TRBV15
clone size: .
D gene: TRBD2
CDR3 protein: CATSRDRPAGVRHEQYF
CDR3 DNA: TGTGCCACCAGCAGAGATCGGCCAGCGGGAGTTAGGCACGAGCAGTACTTC

J gene: TRBJ2-3
V gene: TRBV3-1/TRBV3-2
clone size: .
D gene: .
CDR3 protein: CASSLLSGTDTQYF
CDR3 DNA: TGTGCCAGCAGCCTACTATCCGGCACAGATACGCAGTATTTT

J gene: TRBJ1-5
V gene: TRBV15
clone size: .
D gene: .
CDR3 protein: CATSRVAVRMGNQPQHF
CDR3 DNA: TGTGCCACCAGCAGAGTTGCCGTCAGAATGGGCAATCAGCCCCAGCATTTT

J gene: TRBJ2-5
V gene: TRBV11-2
clone size: .
D gene: .
CDR3 protein: CASSFVEGETQYF
CDR3 DNA: TGTGCCAGCAGCTTCGTGGAGGGGGAGACCCAGTACTTC

J gene: TRBJ1-4
V gene: TRBV5-1
clone size: .
D gene: .
CDR3 protein: CASSLGQANEKLFF
CDR3 DNA: TGCGCCAGCAGCTTGGGACAGGCTAATGAAAAACTGTTTTTT

J gene: TRBJ1-2
V gene: TRBV6-1
clone size: .
D gene: .
CDR3 protein: CASSEVRSGYTF
CDR3 DNA: TGTGCCAGCAGTGAAGTGAGGTCCGGCTACACCTTC

J gene: TRBJ2-3
V gene: TRBV5-1
clone size: .
D gene: TRBD2
CDR3 protein: CASSPPRERGTDTQYF
CDR3 DNA: TGCGCCAGCAGCCCACCGCGGGAGCGAGGCACAGATACGCAGTATTTT

J gene: TRBJ1-2
V gene: TRBV18
clone size: .
D gene: TRBD1
CDR3 protein: CASSRTGGDGYTF
CDR3 DNA: TGTGCCAGCTCACGGACAGGCGGGGATGGCTACACCTTC

J gene: TRBJ2-1
V gene: TRBV27
clone size: .
D gene: TRBD2
CDR3 protein: CASSLSPRTSGNYNEQFF
CDR3 DNA: TGTGCCAGCAGTTTATCCCCCCGGACTAGCGGGAACTACAATGAGCAGTTCTTC

J gene: TRBJ1-1
V gene: TRBV19
clone size: .
D gene: .
CDR3 protein: CASSIGADTEAFF
CDR3 DNA: TGTGCCAGTAGTATAGGAGCGGACACTGAAGCTTTCTTT

J gene: TRBJ2-7
V gene: TRBV6-5
clone size: .
D gene: .
CDR3 protein: CASRPHGYGYEQYF
CDR3 DNA: TGTGCCAGCAGACCTCACGGGTACGGTTACGAGCAGTACTTC

J gene: TRBJ2-1
V gene: TRBV11-2
clone size: .
D gene: TRBD2
CDR3 protein: CASSRGTSGRAFGNEQFF
CDR3 DNA: TGTGCCAGCAGCCGGGGCACTAGCGGGAGGGCCTTCGGTAATGAGCAGTTCTTC

J gene: TRBJ1-5
V gene: TRBV7-9
clone size: .
D gene: .
CDR3 protein: CASSLAHGTSDSNQPQHF
CDR3 DNA: TGTGCCAGCAGCTTAGCCCATGGGACAAGTGATAGCAATCAGCCCCAGCATTTT

J gene: TRBJ2-7
V gene: TRBV5-1
clone size: .
D gene: .
CDR3 protein: CASSPWKDSFYEQYF
CDR3 DNA: TGCGCCAGCAGCCCTTGGAAGGACAGCTTCTACGAGCAGTACTTC

J gene: TRBJ1-2
V gene: TRBV7-2
clone size: few
D gene: .
CDR3 protein: CASSSGRDTDYGYTF
CDR3 DNA: TGTGCCAGCAGCTCAGGACGGGACACGGACTATGGCTACACCTTC

J gene: TRBJ1-5
V gene: TRBV6-5
clone size: .
D gene: .
CDR3 protein: CASSRQVGQPQHF
CDR3 DNA: TGTGCCAGCAGTCGCCAGGTGGGTCAGCCCCAGCATTTT

J gene: TRBJ1-2
V gene: TRBV7-2
clone size: few
D gene: TRBD1
CDR3 protein: CASSIDVRGRSANGYTF
CDR3 DNA: TGTGCCAGCAGCATTGATGTCAGGGGGCGCAGTGCTAATGGCTACACCTTC

J gene: TRBJ2-7
V gene: TRBV19
clone size: .
D gene: TRBD1
CDR3 protein: CASSRTGGVYEQYF
CDR3 DNA: TGTGCCAGTAGTCGGACAGGGGGGGTCTACGAGCAGTACTTC

J gene: TRBJ1-2
V gene: TRBV7-2
clone size: .
D gene: TRBD1
CDR3 protein: CASSFRQGANYGYTF
CDR3 DNA: TGTGCCAGCAGCTTTCGACAGGGGGCCAACTATGGCTACACCTTC

J gene: TRBJ1-5
V gene: TRBV4-1
clone size: .
D gene: TRBD1
CDR3 protein: CASSQGQGQPQHF
CDR3 DNA: TGCGCCAGCAGCCAAGGACAGGGTCAGCCCCAGCATTTT

J gene: TRBJ1-1
V gene: TRBV7-8
clone size: once
D gene: .
CDR3 protein: CASSFKGVDTEAFF
CDR3 DNA: TGTGCCAGCAGCTTCAAGGGGGTGGACACTGAAGCTTTCTTT

J gene: TRBJ1-3
V gene: TRBV9
clone size: .
D gene: .
CDR3 protein: CASSVGRSPSGNTIYF
CDR3 DNA: TGTGCCAGCAGCGTAGGTCGGAGCCCCTCTGGAAACACCATATATTTT

J gene: TRBJ1-5
V gene: TRBV7-2
clone size: .
D gene: .
CDR3 protein: CASSLEATGRQPQHF
CDR3 DNA: TGTGCCAGCAGCTTAGAGGCTACAGGAAGACAGCCCCAGCATTTT

J gene: TRBJ2-1
V gene: TRBV3-1/TRBV3-2
clone size: .
D gene: TRBD2
CDR3 protein: CASSQVLGTSGSSYNEQFF
CDR3 DNA: TGTGCCAGCAGCCAAGTTCTCGGGACTAGCGGGAGCTCCTACAATGAGCAGTTCTTC

J gene: TRBJ1-4
V gene: TRBV7-9
clone size: .
D gene: .
CDR3 protein: CASSLAAPGGREKLFF
CDR3 DNA: TGTGCCAGCAGCTTAGCGGCCCCCGGGGGTAGAGAAAAACTGTTTTTT

J gene: TRBJ2-7
V gene: TRBV21-1
clone size: .
D gene: .
CDR3 protein: CASSNEVRQAGGPAYEQYF
CDR3 DNA: TGTGCCAGCAGCAACGAGGTTAGACAAGCGGGAGGGCCGGCCTACGAGCAGTACTTC

J gene: TRBJ2-1
V gene: TRBV15
clone size: .
D gene: TRBD2
CDR3 protein: CATSTRTSGYNEQFF
CDR3 DNA: TGTGCCACCAGCACCCGGACTAGCGGGTACAATGAGCAGTTCTTC

J gene: TRBJ2-1
V gene: TRBV7-9
clone size: .
D gene: .
CDR3 protein: CASSSLRTHNEQFF
CDR3 DNA: TGTGCCAGCAGCTCACTGAGGACACACAATGAGCAGTTCTTC

J gene: TRBJ2-2
V gene: TRBV7-9
clone size: .
D gene: .
CDR3 protein: CASSPSKTGELFF
CDR3 DNA: TGTGCCAGCAGCCCTAGTAAAACCGGGGAGCTGTTTTTT

J gene: TRBJ1-1
V gene: TRBV6-1
clone size: .
D gene: .
CDR3 protein: CASSEMFPGGGNTEAFF
CDR3 DNA: TGTGCCAGCAGTGAAATGTTTCCCGGCGGTGGGAACACTGAAGCTTTCTTT

J gene: TRBJ2-5
V gene: TRBV4-3
clone size: once
D gene: .
CDR3 protein: CASSQDVTGVVSTQYF
CDR3 DNA: TGCGCCAGCAGCCAAGATGTGACGGGAGTCGTCTCGACCCAGTACTTC

J gene: TRBJ1-2
V gene: TRBV9
clone size: .
D gene: TRBD1
CDR3 protein: CASGETGDVYGYTF
CDR3 DNA: TGTGCCAGCGGGGAGACAGGGGACGTCTATGGCTACACCTTC

J gene: TRBJ1-1
V gene: TRBV6-5
clone size: .
D gene: .
CDR3 protein: CATQIRTEAFF
CDR3 DNA: TGTGCCACCCAGATTCGCACTGAAGCTTTCTTT

J gene: TRBJ2-7
V gene: TRBV19
clone size: .
D gene: TRBD2
CDR3 protein: CASSINTGGPYEQYF
CDR3 DNA: TGTGCCAGTAGTATAAACACGGGAGGGCCCTACGAGCAGTACTTC

J gene: TRBJ2-5
V gene: TRBV29-1
clone size: once
D gene: TRBD2
CDR3 protein: CSVNRLAGEETQYF
CDR3 DNA: TGCAGCGTTAACCGCCTAGCGGGAGAGGAGACCCAGTACTTC

J gene: TRBJ1-3
V gene: TRBV27
clone size: .
D gene: TRBD1
CDR3 protein: CASRGGQGWGNTIYF
CDR3 DNA: TGTGCCAGCAGAGGGGGACAGGGCTGGGGAAACACCATATATTTT

J gene: TRBJ2-1
V gene: TRBV7-3
clone size: .
D gene: .
CDR3 protein: CASSPPYSNNEQFF
CDR3 DNA: TGTGCCAGCAGCCCCCCATACAGTAACAATGAGCAGTTCTTC

J gene: TRBJ2-4
V gene: TRBV29-1
clone size: .
D gene: .
CDR3 protein: CSAGGGRGGQAKNIQYF
CDR3 DNA: TGCAGCGCCGGAGGGGGACGGGGAGGGCAGGCCAAAAACATTCAGTACTTC

J gene: TRBJ2-7
V gene: TRBV27
clone size: .
D gene: TRBD2
CDR3 protein: CASSSLGLAGERLEPYEQYF
CDR3 DNA: TGTGCCAGCAGTTCCCTCGGACTAGCGGGAGAAAGACTCGAGCCCTACGAGCAGTACTTC

J gene: TRBJ2-3
V gene: TRBV9
clone size: .
D gene: TRBD2
CDR3 protein: CASSKVGGADTQYF
CDR3 DNA: TGTGCCAGCAGCAAAGTGGGGGGGGCAGATACGCAGTATTTT

J gene: TRBJ2-7
V gene: TRBV5-4
clone size: .
D gene: .
CDR3 protein: CASSFILPEPEQYF
CDR3 DNA: TGTGCCAGCAGCTTTATCCTTCCCGAGCCCGAGCAGTACTTC

J gene: TRBJ2-7
V gene: TRBV7-8
clone size: .
D gene: TRBD1
CDR3 protein: CASSLGRRDRGSYEQYF
CDR3 DNA: TGTGCCAGCAGCTTAGGTCGTCGGGACAGGGGCTCCTACGAGCAGTACTTC